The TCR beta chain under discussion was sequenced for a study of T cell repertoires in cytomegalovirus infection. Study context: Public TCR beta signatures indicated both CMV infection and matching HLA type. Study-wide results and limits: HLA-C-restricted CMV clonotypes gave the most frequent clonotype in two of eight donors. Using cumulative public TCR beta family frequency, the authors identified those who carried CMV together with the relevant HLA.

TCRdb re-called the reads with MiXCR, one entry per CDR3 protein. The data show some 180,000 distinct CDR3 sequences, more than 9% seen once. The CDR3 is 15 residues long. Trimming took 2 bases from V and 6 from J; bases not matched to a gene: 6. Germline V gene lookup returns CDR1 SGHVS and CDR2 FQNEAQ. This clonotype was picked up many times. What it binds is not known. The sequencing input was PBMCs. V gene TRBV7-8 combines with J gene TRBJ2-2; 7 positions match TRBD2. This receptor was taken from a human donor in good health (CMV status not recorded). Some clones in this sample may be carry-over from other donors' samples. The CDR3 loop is CASSLPVGGAGELFF. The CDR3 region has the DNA TGTGCCAGCAGCTTACCGGTGGGGGGGGCCGGGGAGCTGTTTTTT.